These T cell receptor beta chains were read from a single sample in a study of blood T cell repertoires in COVID-19. Libraries were prepared by immunoSEQ multiplex PCR; TCRdb keeps only in-frame clonotypes and omits some of them. The repertoire holds under 200,000 clones, with roughly 80% as singletons. The material sequenced was peripheral blood. These receptors all stem from a woman of 80 years or more with COVID-19, enrolled during active disease. CDR3s include the opening cysteine and the closing phenylalanine or tryptophan. Fields, in order: V gene, J gene, CDR3 protein.

v_call: TRBV5-4; j_call: TRBJ2-5; cdr3_aa: CASSPGGLAGKETQYF
v_call: TRBV12-5; j_call: TRBJ2-2; cdr3_aa: CASGLEENTGELFF
v_call: TRBV28; j_call: TRBJ2-3; cdr3_aa: CASGLVGRGQGKYF
v_call: TRBV19; j_call: TRBJ2-2; cdr3_aa: CASRGQGWSTGELFF
v_call: TRBV5-1; j_call: TRBJ1-2; cdr3_aa: CASSGGGANYGYTF
v_call: TRBV11-2; j_call: TRBJ2-7; cdr3_aa: CASSKTSGSSYEQYF
v_call: TRBV27; j_call: TRBJ2-7; cdr3_aa: CASSSPGGTVEQYF
v_call: TRBV28; j_call: TRBJ1-2; cdr3_aa: CASRGGAREGYTF
v_call: TRBV2; j_call: TRBJ1-6; cdr3_aa: CASSEFGDSNSPLHF
v_call: TRBV29-1; j_call: TRBJ1-2; cdr3_aa: CSVGPRGLQGHYTF
v_call: TRBV5-4; j_call: TRBJ1-2; cdr3_aa: CASTRDSGKKTF
v_call: TRBV5-1; j_call: TRBJ2-2; cdr3_aa: CASCDRMANTGELFF
v_call: TRBV6-6; j_call: TRBJ2-7; cdr3_aa: CASTSREIYEQYF
v_call: TRBV19; j_call: TRBJ2-1; cdr3_aa: CASSGTSNEQFF
v_call: TRBV15; j_call: TRBJ2-7; cdr3_aa: CATSRHGGEQYF
v_call: TRBV6-5; j_call: TRBJ1-1; cdr3_aa: CASSPNRIWTEAFF
v_call: TRBV5-1; j_call: TRBJ2-1; cdr3_aa: CASSVSQGSYNEQFF
v_call: TRBV3-1/TRBV3-2; j_call: TRBJ2-2; cdr3_aa: CASRGVNTGELFF
v_call: TRBV29-1; j_call: TRBJ2-1; cdr3_aa: CSVDPGSGVRNEQFF
v_call: TRBV6-6; j_call: TRBJ1-2; cdr3_aa: CASASTANYGYTF
v_call: TRBV5-1; j_call: TRBJ2-1; cdr3_aa: CASSLPLVAGGYNEQFF
v_call: TRBV18; j_call: TRBJ1-5; cdr3_aa: CASSSRDLDSNQPQHF
v_call: TRBV5-6; j_call: TRBJ1-4; cdr3_aa: CASSLPSNEKLFF
v_call: TRBV6-5; j_call: TRBJ1-2; cdr3_aa: CASRQSGTKGGYTF
v_call: TRBV3-1/TRBV3-2; j_call: TRBJ2-7; cdr3_aa: CASSQVTLAGDEQYF
v_call: TRBV19; j_call: TRBJ2-1; cdr3_aa: CASTRTGREEQFF
v_call: TRBV7-9; j_call: TRBJ1-2; cdr3_aa: CASSLTGDGYTF
v_call: TRBV5-8; j_call: TRBJ2-3; cdr3_aa: CASSLALGGGTDTQYF
v_call: TRBV5-4; j_call: TRBJ1-2; cdr3_aa: CASNTLGRTSYGYTF
v_call: TRBV18; j_call: TRBJ1-3; cdr3_aa: CASSPDPMQGTGNTIYF
v_call: TRBV4-1; j_call: TRBJ2-3; cdr3_aa: CAASAMRQGPTDTQYF
v_call: TRBV4-1; j_call: TRBJ2-3; cdr3_aa: CASSQGGLAGAADTQYF